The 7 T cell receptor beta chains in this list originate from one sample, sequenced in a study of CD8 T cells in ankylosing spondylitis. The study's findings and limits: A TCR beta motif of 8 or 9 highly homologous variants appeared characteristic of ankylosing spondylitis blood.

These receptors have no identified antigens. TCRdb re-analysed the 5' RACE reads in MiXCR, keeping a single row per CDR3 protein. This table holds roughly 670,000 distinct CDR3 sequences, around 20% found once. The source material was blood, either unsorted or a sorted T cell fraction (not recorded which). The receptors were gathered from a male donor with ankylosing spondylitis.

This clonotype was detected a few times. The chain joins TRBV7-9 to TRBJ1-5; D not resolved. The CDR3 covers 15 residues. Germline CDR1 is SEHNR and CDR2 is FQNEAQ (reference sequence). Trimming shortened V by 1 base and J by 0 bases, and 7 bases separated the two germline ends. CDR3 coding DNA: TGTGCCAGCAGCTTAGACCCCCATAGCAATCAGCCCCAGCATTTT. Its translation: CASSLDPHSNQPQHF. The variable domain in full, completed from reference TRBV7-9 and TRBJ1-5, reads DTGVSQNPRHKITKRGQNVTFRCDPISEHNRLYWYRQTLGQGPEFLTYFQNEAQLEKSRLLSDRFSAERPKGSFSTLEIQRTEQGDSAMYLCASSLDPHSNQPQHFGDGTRLSIL.

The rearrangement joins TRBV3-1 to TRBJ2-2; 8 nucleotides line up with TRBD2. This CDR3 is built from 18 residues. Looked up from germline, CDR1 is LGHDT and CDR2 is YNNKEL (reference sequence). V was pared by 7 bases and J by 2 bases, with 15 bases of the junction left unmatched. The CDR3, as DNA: TGTGCCAGCAACACCCCTCCGCGGGCGGGAGGTAACACCGGGGAGCTGTTTTTT. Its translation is CASNTPPRAGGNTGELFF.

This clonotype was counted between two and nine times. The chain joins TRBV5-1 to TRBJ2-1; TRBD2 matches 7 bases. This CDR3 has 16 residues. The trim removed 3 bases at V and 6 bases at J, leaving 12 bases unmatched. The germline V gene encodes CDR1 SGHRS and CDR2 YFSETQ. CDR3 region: CASSSGMGRVGNEQFF. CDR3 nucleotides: TGCGCCAGCAGCTCCGGGATGGGGAGGGTTGGCAATGAGCAGTTCTTC.

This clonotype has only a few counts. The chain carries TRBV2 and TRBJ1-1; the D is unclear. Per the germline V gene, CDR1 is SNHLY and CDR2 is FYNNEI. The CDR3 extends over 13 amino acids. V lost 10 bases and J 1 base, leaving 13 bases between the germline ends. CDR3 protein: CANSLAENTEAFF. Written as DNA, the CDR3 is TGTGCCAATTCGCTCGCCGAGAACACTGAAGCTTTCTTT. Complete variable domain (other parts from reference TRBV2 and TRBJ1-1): EPEVTQTPSHQVTQMGQEVILRCVPISNHLYFYWYRQILGQKVEFLVSFYNNEISEKSEIFDDQFSVERPDGSNFTLKIRSTKLEDSAMYFCANSLAENTEAFFGQGTRLTVV.

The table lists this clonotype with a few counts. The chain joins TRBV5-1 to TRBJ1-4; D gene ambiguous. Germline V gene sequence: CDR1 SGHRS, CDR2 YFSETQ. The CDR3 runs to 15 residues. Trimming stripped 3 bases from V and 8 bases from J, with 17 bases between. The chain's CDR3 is CASSSAGWEGEKLFF. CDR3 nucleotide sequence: TGCGCCAGCAGCTCGGCGGGATGGGAAGGCGAAAAACTGTTTTTT. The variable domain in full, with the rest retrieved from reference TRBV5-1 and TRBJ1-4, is KAGVTQTPRYLIKTRGQQVTLSCSPISGHRSVSWYQQTPGQGLQFLFEYFSETQRNKGNFPGRFSGRQFSNSRSEMNVSTLELGDSALYLCASSSAGWEGEKLFFGSGTQLSVL.

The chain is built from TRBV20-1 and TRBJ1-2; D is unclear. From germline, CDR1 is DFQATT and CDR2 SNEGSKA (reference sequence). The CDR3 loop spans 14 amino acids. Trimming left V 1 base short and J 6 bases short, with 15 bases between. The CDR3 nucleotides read TGCAGTGCTAGAGGACCCGGGGAGGGTCATGGCTACACCTTC. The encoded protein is CSARGPGEGHGYTF.

The CDR3 DNA follows: TGTGCCAGCAGTTTAGGGACTAGCCTTCTGGGCGAGCAGTACTTC. It specifies CASSLGTSLLGEQYF. The V gene is TRBV28, the J gene TRBJ2-7; TRBD2 matches at 9 bases. This CDR3 comprises 15 residues. V shed 2 bases and J 6 bases; nucleotides not matched to a gene: 8. The V gene's germline CDR1 is MDHEN and CDR2 SYDVKM.